A selection of T cell receptor beta chains follows, all from one sample in a study of regulatory T cells in long-lasting Graves disease. TCRdb independently ran MiXCR on the multiplex PCR reads; one entry per CDR3 protein. The table shows over 650,000 distinct CDR3 sequences, with approximately 31% occurring only once. Material: peripheral blood mononuclear cells (PBMCs), obtained when the disease was refractory, from a patient treated with antithyroid drugs. The source of these receptors is a female donor with Graves disease. Each CDR3 is given without its conserved first and last residue. Only part of the rows carry a size: once, few, many, or a class if the clone is expanded.

j_call: TRBJ2-5
clone_size: many
v_call: TRBV11-2
cdr3_aa: ASSRPLETQY

j_call: TRBJ1-5
clone_size: many
v_call: TRBV28
cdr3_aa: ASSPPLGATTQGNQPQH

j_call: TRBJ1-2
clone_size: many
v_call: TRBV12-3/TRBV12-4
cdr3_aa: ASTLQESYGYT

j_call: TRBJ1-2
clone_size: -
v_call: TRBV29-1
cdr3_aa: SVAGTVGGDGYT

j_call: TRBJ2-2
clone_size: few
v_call: TRBV29-1
cdr3_aa: SVDGSNTGELF

j_call: TRBJ1-2
clone_size: few
v_call: TRBV6-2/TRBV6-3
cdr3_aa: ASSYEQGANYGYT

j_call: TRBJ2-7
clone_size: many
v_call: TRBV6-1
cdr3_aa: ASSPSDREGYEQY

j_call: TRBJ1-5
clone_size: many
v_call: TRBV28
cdr3_aa: ASNTPGPENQPQH

j_call: TRBJ2-7
clone_size: many
v_call: TRBV27
cdr3_aa: ASSLVATAYEQY

j_call: TRBJ2-2
clone_size: -
v_call: TRBV20-1
cdr3_aa: SAKRTGPNTGELF

j_call: TRBJ1-1
clone_size: -
v_call: TRBV12-3/TRBV12-4
cdr3_aa: ASSYGDSANTEAS

j_call: TRBJ1-6
clone_size: few
v_call: TRBV3-1
cdr3_aa: ASSQEMSGLNSPLH

j_call: TRBJ2-5
clone_size: many
v_call: TRBV6-1
cdr3_aa: ASSVRDRGETQY

j_call: TRBJ1-4
clone_size: many
v_call: TRBV28
cdr3_aa: ASSLSPLDATNEKLF

j_call: TRBJ1-4
clone_size: -
v_call: TRBV29-1
cdr3_aa: SGGQGGEKLF

j_call: TRBJ1-4
clone_size: few
v_call: TRBV29-1
cdr3_aa: SVDQNEKLF

j_call: TRBJ2-7
clone_size: few
v_call: TRBV19
cdr3_aa: ASSSGVAYEQY

j_call: TRBJ2-2
clone_size: -
v_call: TRBV30
cdr3_aa: ARSIGGELF

j_call: TRBJ1-1
clone_size: -
v_call: TRBV12-3/TRBV12-4
cdr3_aa: ASSVWGANEAF

j_call: TRBJ2-7
clone_size: -
v_call: TRBV7-9
cdr3_aa: ASSLVGGRGRIYEQY

j_call: TRBJ1-1
clone_size: few
v_call: TRBV20-1
cdr3_aa: SARDPGTSWSVMNTEAF

j_call: TRBJ1-1
clone_size: few
v_call: TRBV6-1
cdr3_aa: ASSTGTGPGTEAF

j_call: TRBJ2-3
clone_size: -
v_call: TRBV7-3
cdr3_aa: ASSFVGGGDTQY

j_call: TRBJ1-2
clone_size: few
v_call: TRBV12-3/TRBV12-4
cdr3_aa: ASSSGGDLYGYT

j_call: TRBJ1-2
clone_size: few
v_call: TRBV7-9
cdr3_aa: ASSPGGDRGRSGYT

j_call: TRBJ1-5
clone_size: -
v_call: TRBV29-1
cdr3_aa: SVELGRNQPQH

j_call: TRBJ2-7
clone_size: -
v_call: TRBV3-1
cdr3_aa: ACSQDDMGHEQY

j_call: TRBJ2-7
clone_size: -
v_call: TRBV18
cdr3_aa: ASSPYQGFYHEQY

j_call: TRBJ2-5
clone_size: -
v_call: TRBV11-2
cdr3_aa: ASSANRGASGRETQY

j_call: TRBJ1-1
clone_size: many
v_call: TRBV28
cdr3_aa: ASSLGGTGTEAF